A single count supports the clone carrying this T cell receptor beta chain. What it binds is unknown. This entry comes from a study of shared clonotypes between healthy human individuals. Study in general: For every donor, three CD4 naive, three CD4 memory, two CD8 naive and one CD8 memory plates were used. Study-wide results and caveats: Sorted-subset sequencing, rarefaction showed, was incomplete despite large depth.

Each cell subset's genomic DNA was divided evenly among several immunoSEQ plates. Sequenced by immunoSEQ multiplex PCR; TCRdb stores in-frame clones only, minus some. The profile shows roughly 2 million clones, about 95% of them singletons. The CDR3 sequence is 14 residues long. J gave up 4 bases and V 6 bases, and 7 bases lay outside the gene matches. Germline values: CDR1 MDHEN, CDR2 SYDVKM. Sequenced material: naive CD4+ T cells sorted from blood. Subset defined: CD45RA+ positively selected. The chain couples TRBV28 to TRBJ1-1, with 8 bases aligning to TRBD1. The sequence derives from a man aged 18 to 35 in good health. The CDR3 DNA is TGTGCCAGCAGGCCGGACAGGGTGGCCACTGAAGCTTTCTTT. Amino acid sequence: CASRPDRVATEAFF.